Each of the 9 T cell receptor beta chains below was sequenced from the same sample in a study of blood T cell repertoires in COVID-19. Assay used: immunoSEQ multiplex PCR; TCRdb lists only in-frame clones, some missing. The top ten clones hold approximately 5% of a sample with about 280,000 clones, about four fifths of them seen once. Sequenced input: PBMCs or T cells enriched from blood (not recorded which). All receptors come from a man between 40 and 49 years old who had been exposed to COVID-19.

The CDR3 here is CSVVPGDTQYF. CDR3 in DNA: TGCAGCGTTGTCCCGGGGGATACGCAGTATTTT. The chain uses TRBV29-1 and TRBJ2-3; possibly TRBD2 for D (5 bases). In germline, CDR1 is SQVTM, CDR2 ANQGSEA. V lost 4 bases and J 6 bases, leaving 8 bases between the germline ends. The CDR3 length is 11 residues.

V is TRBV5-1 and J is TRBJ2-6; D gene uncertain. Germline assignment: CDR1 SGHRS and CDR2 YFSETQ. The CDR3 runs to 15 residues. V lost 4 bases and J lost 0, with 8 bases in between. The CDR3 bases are TGCGCCAGCAGCCCCGCGTTCTCTGGGGCCAACGTCCTGACTTTC. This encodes CASSPAFSGANVLTF.

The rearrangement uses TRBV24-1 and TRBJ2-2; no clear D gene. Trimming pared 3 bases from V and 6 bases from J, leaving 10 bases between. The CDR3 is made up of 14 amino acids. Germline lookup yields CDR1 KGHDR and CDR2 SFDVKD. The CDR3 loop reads CATSDVYTSGELFF. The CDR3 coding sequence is TGTGCCACCAGTGATGTATATACATCCGGGGAGCTGTTTTTT.

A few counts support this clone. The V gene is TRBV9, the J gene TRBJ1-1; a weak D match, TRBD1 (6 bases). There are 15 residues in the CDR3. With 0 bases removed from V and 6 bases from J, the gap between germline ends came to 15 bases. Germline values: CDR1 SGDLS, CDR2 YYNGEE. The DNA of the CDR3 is TGTGCCAGCAGCGTAGTTACATCAGGGGTTTCTGAAGCTTTCTTT. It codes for CASSVVTSGVSEAFF. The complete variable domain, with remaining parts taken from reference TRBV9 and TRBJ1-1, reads DSGVTQTPKHLITATGQRVTLRCSPRSGDLSVYWYQQSLDQGLQFLIQYYNGEERAKGNILERFSAQQFPDLHSELNLSSLELGDSALYFCASSVVTSGVSEAFFGQGTRLTVV.

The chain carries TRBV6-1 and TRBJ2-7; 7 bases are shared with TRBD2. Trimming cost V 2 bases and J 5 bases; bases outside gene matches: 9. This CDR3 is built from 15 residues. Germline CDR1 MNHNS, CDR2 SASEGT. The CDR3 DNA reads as TGTGCCAGCAGTGAAAAAGCGTCCCGGGGGGACGAGCAGTACTTC. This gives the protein CASSEKASRGDEQYF.

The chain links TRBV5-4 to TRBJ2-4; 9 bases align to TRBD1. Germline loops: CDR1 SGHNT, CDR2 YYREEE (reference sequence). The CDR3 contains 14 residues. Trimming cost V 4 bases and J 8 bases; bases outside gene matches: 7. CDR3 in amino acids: CASSEPTGGDIQYF. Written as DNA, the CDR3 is TGTGCCAGCAGCGAGCCGACAGGGGGGGACATTCAGTACTTC. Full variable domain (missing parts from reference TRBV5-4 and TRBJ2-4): ETGVTQSPTHLIKTRGQQVTLRCSSQSGHNTVSWYQQALGQGPQFIFQYYREEENGRGNFPPRFSGLQFPNYSSELNVNALELDDSALYLCASSEPTGGDIQYFGAGTRLSVL.

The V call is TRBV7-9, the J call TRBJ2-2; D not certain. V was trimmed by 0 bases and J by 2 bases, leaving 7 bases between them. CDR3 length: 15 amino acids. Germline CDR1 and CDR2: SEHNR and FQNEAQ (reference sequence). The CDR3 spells CASSLAPYNTGELFF. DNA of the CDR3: TGTGCCAGCAGCTTAGCACCCTACAACACCGGGGAGCTGTTTTTT.

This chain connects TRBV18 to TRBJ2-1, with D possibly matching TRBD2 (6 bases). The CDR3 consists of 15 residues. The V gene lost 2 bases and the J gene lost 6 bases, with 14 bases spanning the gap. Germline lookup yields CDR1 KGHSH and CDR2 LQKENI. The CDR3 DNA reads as TGTGCCAGCTCACCAGAGACTAGTCCCGGCAATGAGCAGTTCTTC. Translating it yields CASSPETSPGNEQFF.

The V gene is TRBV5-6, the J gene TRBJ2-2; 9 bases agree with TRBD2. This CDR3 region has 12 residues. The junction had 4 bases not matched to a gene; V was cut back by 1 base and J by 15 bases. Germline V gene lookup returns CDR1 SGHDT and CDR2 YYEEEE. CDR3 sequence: CASSLMREGLFF. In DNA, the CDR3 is TGTGCCAGCAGCTTGATGCGGGAGGGGTTGTTTTTT. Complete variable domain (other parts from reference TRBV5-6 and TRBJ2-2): DAGVTQSPTHLIKTRGQQVTLRCSPKSGHDTVSWYQQALGQGPQFIFQYYEEEERQRGNFPDRFSGHQFPNYSSELNVNALLLGDSALYLCASSLMREGLFFGEGSRLTVL.